Each of the 24 T cell receptor beta chains below was sequenced from the same sample in a study of blood T cell repertoires in COVID-19. Clones were read by immunoSEQ multiplex PCR, and TCRdb kept only the in-frame ones, dropping some. The top ten hold around 8% of the sample, which has about half a million clones, roughly nine tenths seen once. The material sequenced was PBMCs or T cells enriched from blood (not recorded which). The receptors derive from a woman aged 55-69 years who had recovered from COVID-19.

The chain links TRBV6-5 to TRBJ2-7; D not resolved. CDR1 MNHEY and CDR2 SVGAGI come from the germline V gene. V was shortened by 0 bases and J by 3 bases, with 9 bases between the two germline ends. The CDR3 consists of 14 residues. CDR3 DNA sequence: TGTGCCAGCAGTTACTCGTACTCAGGCTACGAGCAGTACTTC. Protein sequence: CASSYSYSGYEQYF.

The rearrangement links TRBV6-6 to TRBJ2-1; 11 bases fit TRBD2. V shed 5 bases and J 9 bases; nucleotides not matched to a gene: 6. The CDR3 has 14 amino acids. CDR1 is MNHNY, CDR2 SVGAGI, per germline (reference sequence). DNA for the CDR3: TGTGCCAGCAGTCTGACGGGACTAGCGGCTGAGCAGTTCTTC. Protein sequence: CASSLTGLAAEQFF.

The chain carries TRBV2 and TRBJ1-5, with D unresolved. Germline values: CDR1 SNHLY, CDR2 FYNNEI. The CDR3 length is 13 residues. Trimming pared 3 bases from V and 9 bases from J, leaving 12 bases between. The CDR3 protein is CASSEGRRRPQHF. DNA of the CDR3: TGTGCCAGCAGTGAGGGCAGAAGGCGGCCCCAGCATTTT. Full variable domain (outside the CDR3, taken from reference TRBV2 and TRBJ1-5): EPEVTQTPSHQVTQMGQEVILRCVPISNHLYFYWYRQILGQKVEFLVSFYNNEISEKSEIFDDQFSVERPDGSNFTLKIRSTKLEDSAMYFCASSEGRRRPQHFGDGTRLSIL.

This chain uses TRBV4-1 with TRBJ1-6, with TRBD1 matching 7 bases. CDR3 length: 20 residues. V lost 1 base, J lost 0 bases, and 12 bases stayed unmatched. Germline V gene lookup returns CDR1 MGHRA and CDR2 YSYEKL. The CDR3 is CASSQGPLKTGSSYNSPLHF. Here the CDR3 DNA reads TGCGCCAGCAGCCAAGGCCCCTTGAAGACAGGGAGCTCCTATAATTCACCCCTCCACTTT.

This chain joins TRBV5-1 and TRBJ1-4; 7 nucleotides line up with TRBD1. Trimming cost V 0 bases and J 7 bases; bases outside gene matches: 6. The CDR3 is made up of 15 amino acids. Germline assignment: CDR1 SGHRS and CDR2 YFSETQ. The DNA for the CDR3 is TGCGCCAGCAGCTTGGGAGGGGGCCAGGGTGAAAAACTGTTTTTT. Translation: CASSLGGGQGEKLFF.

The J gene is TRBJ1-5, the V gene TRBV5-1, with 8 bases fitting TRBD1. The CDR3 runs to 14 residues. CDR1 and CDR2 (germline): SGHRS, YFSETQ. The junction had 4 bases not matched to a gene; V was cut back by 4 bases and J by 4 bases. Written as DNA, the CDR3 is TGCGCCAGCAGCCAAGGGACAGGAAATCAGCCCCAGCATTTT. The encoded protein is CASSQGTGNQPQHF. Together with reference TRBV5-1 and TRBJ1-5, the CDR3 gives the full variable domain: KAGVTQTPRYLIKTRGQQVTLSCSPISGHRSVSWYQQTPGQGLQFLFEYFSETQRNKGNFPGRFSGRQFSNSRSEMNVSTLELGDSALYLCASSQGTGNQPQHFGDGTRLSIL.

The gene calls are TRBV12-2 and TRBJ2-3; the D segment call TRBD2 is taken from the table without a DNA check. TRBV12-2 represents a pseudogene. The CDR3 sequence is 18 residues long. CDR3 amino acids: CASRLRRPSGGFADTQYF. Here the CDR3 DNA reads TGTGCAAGTCGCTTAAGGCGGCCTAGCGGGGGGTTTGCAGATACGCAGTATTTT.

This clone was recorded once. This chain connects TRBV2 to TRBJ2-7, with a weak D call TRBD2 (5 bases). Germline values: CDR1 SNHLY, CDR2 FYNNEI. The V end lost 6 bases, the J end lost 5 bases, and 8 bases lay between the germline ends. This CDR3 has 11 residues. In DNA, the CDR3 is TGTGCCAGCAGGAACGGGGACGAGCAGTACGTC. Protein product: CASRNGDEQYV.

The CDR3 sequence: CASSSTGNYGYTF. The CDR3 nucleotides read TGTGCCAGTAGTTCGACAGGGAACTATGGCTACACCTTC. The V and J genes are TRBV19 and TRBJ1-2, with 7 bases identical to TRBD1. V dropped 5 bases and J dropped 2; count of bases not matched to a gene: 2. Germline V gene lookup returns CDR1 LNHDA and CDR2 SQIVND (reference sequence). This CDR3 is built from 13 residues.

This sequence joins TRBV7-9 and TRBJ1-1; 12 bases map to TRBD1. The CDR3 length is 15 residues. Germline V CDR1 and CDR2: SEHNR, FQNEAQ (reference sequence). V dropped 4 bases and J dropped 2; count of bases not matched to a gene: 2. CDR3 bases: TGTGCCAGCAGCTGGGGACAGGGGGCTAACACTGAAGCTTTCTTT. Protein sequence: CASSWGQGANTEAFF.

In DNA form, the CDR3 reads TGTGCCAGCAGTCTAGGGTGGGACTCGGGTTCACCCCTCCACTTT. Translated, it gives CASSLGWDSGSPLHF. This chain uses TRBV6-5 with TRBJ1-6; a weak D match, TRBD1 (5 bases). The CDR3 sequence is 15 residues long. The V end was cut by 5 bases, the J end by 9 bases, with 17 bases between. Germline V CDR1 and CDR2: MNHEY, SVGAGI.

The rearrangement links TRBV3-1 (or the pseudogene TRBV3-2) to TRBJ1-2; maybe TRBD1 (5 bases). Trimming left V 0 bases short and J 4 bases short, with 18 bases between. The CDR3 contains 17 residues. The germline V gene has CDR1 LGHDT and CDR2 YNNKEL (reference sequence). CDR3 in amino acids: CASSQDRWRGRTYGYTF. The CDR3 DNA sequence: TGTGCCAGCAGCCAAGATCGTTGGAGGGGAAGAACCTATGGCTACACCTTC.

The chain carries TRBV6-5 and TRBJ1-5; 10 bases fit TRBD1. V lost 6 bases, J lost 8 bases, and 10 bases stayed unmatched. Germline CDR1 and CDR2: MNHEY and SVGAGI. The CDR3 spans 15 residues. As DNA, the CDR3 is TGTGCCAGCAGGGCCTTGGACAGGGGGTTGGAGCCCCAGCATTTT. It encodes CASRALDRGLEPQHF.

The chain is built from TRBV10-1 and TRBJ1-1; D not resolved. The V end was cut by 3 bases, the J end by 0 bases, with 11 bases between. CDR3 length equals 15 residues. Germline CDR1 WNHNN, CDR2 SYGVQD (reference sequence). As DNA, the CDR3 is TGCGCCAGCAGTGAAGCCAGGAGGATGAACACTGAAGCTTTCTTT. Its protein product is CASSEARRMNTEAFF.

J is TRBJ1-2 and V is TRBV4-1, with 9 bases aligning to TRBD1. The CDR3 contains 16 residues. V shed 3 bases, J shed 1 base, and the junction held 6 bases outside the gene matches. Germline CDR1 is MGHRA and CDR2 is YSYEKL. CDR3 residues: CASSHPTGQGNYGYTF. Written as DNA, the CDR3 is TGCGCCAGCAGCCACCCGACGGGACAGGGTAACTATGGCTACACCTTC.

The chain uses TRBV3-1 (or the pseudogene TRBV3-2) and TRBJ2-3; TRBD2 matches 13 bases. V was pared by 4 bases and J by 0 bases, with 13 bases of the junction left unmatched. This CDR3 is built from 20 residues. CDR1 is LGHDT, CDR2 YNNKEL, per germline (reference sequence). The CDR3 here is CASSPSAGTSGDESTDTQYF. For the CDR3, the DNA is TGTGCCAGCAGCCCCTCCGCCGGGACTAGCGGGGATGAAAGCACAGATACGCAGTATTTT.

The rearrangement joins TRBV11-3 to TRBJ2-2; 7 bases fit TRBD2. The CDR3 extends over 14 amino acids. The J segment lost 7 bases and the V segment lost 4 bases, leaving 6 bases of the junction unmatched. Germline-derived CDR1 and CDR2 are SGHNT and YENEEA. CDR3 residues: CASSSRLAGGELFF. The CDR3 nucleotides are TGTGCCAGCAGCTCGCGACTAGCTGGCGGGGAGCTGTTTTTT.

The V call is TRBV7-8, the J call TRBJ2-1; the match to TRBD1 covers 8 bases. The junction had 7 bases not matched to a gene; V was cut back by 4 bases and J by 5 bases. Germline V lookup: CDR1 SGHVS, CDR2 FQNEAQ. The CDR3 loop spans 15 amino acids. The CDR3 DNA reads as TGTGCCAGCAGCTCTCCGGGACAGGCCCACAATGAGCAGTTCTTC. Translated: CASSSPGQAHNEQFF.

The chain couples TRBV6-6 to TRBJ1-5; D is undetermined. The V end was cut by 2 bases, the J end by 1 base, with 6 bases between. The CDR3 is 14 amino acids. Germline CDR1 reads MNHNY; CDR2 reads SVGAGI (reference sequence). CDR3 in amino acids: CASSYMLSNQPQHF. The DNA for the CDR3 is TGTGCCAGCAGTTACATGTTAAGCAATCAGCCCCAGCATTTT.

This chain links TRBV9 with TRBJ2-5; TRBD1 agrees at 8 bases. The germline gives CDR1 SGDLS, CDR2 YYNGEE. Trimming cost V 0 bases and J 4 bases; bases outside gene matches: 5. This CDR3 spans 15 amino acids. As DNA, the CDR3 is TGTGCCAGCAGCGTAGATGAAGGGACAGGAGAGACCCAGTACTTC. As protein: CASSVDEGTGETQYF.

This clone has only one observation. The V and J genes are TRBV24-1 and TRBJ2-3; 10 nucleotides match TRBD1. Unmatched junction bases numbered 2, after V lost 1 base and J lost 2 bases. The CDR3 spans 16 residues. The germline gives CDR1 KGHDR, CDR2 SFDVKD. The CDR3 nucleotides read TGTGCCACCAGTGATTTAGGGACAGGGGTCACAGATACGCAGTATTTT. This encodes CATSDLGTGVTDTQYF.

This chain links TRBV19 with TRBJ1-2, with TRBD1 matching 8 bases. The CDR3 covers 14 residues. Germline CDR1 reads LNHDA; CDR2 reads SQIVND (reference sequence). V was pared by 2 bases and J by 4 bases, with 3 bases of the junction left unmatched. The CDR3 DNA sequence: TGTGCCAGTAGTATAACCAGGGGGCTCTATGGCTACACCTTC. This sequence encodes CASSITRGLYGYTF.

The chain links TRBV6-5 to TRBJ2-5; the D is unclear. The CDR3 length is 14 residues. From germline, CDR1 is MNHEY and CDR2 SVGAGI. Trimming took off 6 bases at V and 1 base at J, with 12 bases between the two ends. This chain's CDR3 is CASRYLSAQETQYF. The CDR3 nucleotides read TGTGCCAGCAGATACCTAAGTGCCCAAGAGACCCAGTACTTC.

The V gene is TRBV28, the J gene TRBJ1-5; D is possibly TRBD1 (5 bases). The V gene's germline CDR1 is MDHEN and CDR2 SYDVKM. The CDR3 is 12 residues long. Trimming removed 4 bases from V and 7 bases from J, with 8 bases in between. CDR3 residues: CASSSGGQPQHF. CDR3 bases: TGTGCCAGCAGTTCGGGGGGGCAGCCCCAGCATTTT.